The clone carrying this T cell receptor (beta chain) was counted at least ten times. Its cognate antigen is unknown. Looked up from germline, CDR1 is MNHEY and CDR2 is SVGEGT. This CDR3 region has 14 residues. Deletions cut 2 bases from V and 0 bases from J, with 6 bases between. From approximately 530 ng of total RNA, TCR beta-specific cDNA was reverse-transcribed using a constant-region primer. Slightly modified ARM-PCR with three nested multiplex PCR rounds yielded TCR beta libraries. Amplification in the first two PCR rounds was performed using TRBV1-TRBV30 forward primers and a C-beta reverse primer for approximately 10 cycles each. TCRdb itself ran the multiplex PCR reads through MiXCR, one entry per CDR3 protein. The table records about 99,000 distinct CDR3 sequences, about 70% of them present only once. The record originates from a study of tumor-infiltrating lymphocytes in primary liver carcinoma.

The study's findings and limits: Lesser overlap characterized tumor-adjacent and tumor-blood pairs relative to tumor region pairs.

RNA and DNA were co-extracted from about 19-30 mg of unsorted bulk tissue. Every patient in the cohort had a primary liver carcinoma. That carcinoma was treated by surgical resection. This sequence was found in a woman aged 55-69 years with primary liver carcinoma and hepatitis B virus infection. What was sequenced was liver tumor tissue from sampling region 5. Subset of the sample: tumor region T5, tumor centre. J is TRBJ2-3 and V is TRBV6-2 or TRBV6-3; D not certain. CDR3 nucleotides: TGTGCCAGCAGTTACGGCGGCAGCACAGATACGCAGTATTTT. It yields the protein CASSYGGSTDTQYF.